This T cell receptor (beta chain) stems from a study of blood T cell repertoires in COVID-19 (dated by TCRdb to the early 2020s). Regarding the research as a whole: The collaborator samples originated in the United States, Italy and Spain and spanned the acute and convalescent phases of COVID-19. The material from the prospective study consisted of cDNA or gDNA derived from T cells, B-cell-depleted T cells, or PBMCs. Subjects who had been exposed to COVID-19, were actively infected with it, or had recovered from it provided the deeply sampled blood TCRbeta repertoires that made up the dataset. A freely available public database, intended as a resource for researchers studying the immune response to SARS-CoV-2, is where the repertoires were released. Samples came from the ongoing ImmuneRACE study (first 160 participants) plus 1,254 subjects from 6 global collaborators. A de-identified subject ID, COVID-19 status, age in years and sex were almost always included in the sample metadata. Where available, HLA class I and class II types were taken from metadata supplied by the sample provider and were not determined by assay-based typing. General conclusions and limits of the study: The amount of clinical and demographic metadata varied by source and participant and was provided uncurated.

Via the germline V gene (reference sequence), CDR1 is GTSNPN and CDR2 SVGIG. Germline trimming: 2 bases from V, 6 bases from J; junction bases outside gene matches: 3. The CDR3 holds 13 amino acids from the cysteine to the phenylalanine. The kept DNA is CDR3 alone, 39 bases in frame from the first base. Another Seattle source contributed samples from volunteer blood donors who had recovered from COVID-19. Each collaborating institution followed its own protocols to collect whole blood in K2EDTA tubes. Collaborator samples were shipped for TCRbeta analysis as frozen whole blood, isolated PBMCs, or DNA extracted from either sample type. TCRbeta CDR3 regions were amplified from genomic DNA by means of the immunoSEQ Assay, a bias-controlled multiplex PCR. The authors' analysis ran thus. Nucleated cell counts per sample were estimated from amplification of reference gene primers within the assay. To quantify the absolute abundance of each unique TCRbeta CDR3 rearrangement, sequence reads were collapsed and filtered. For each sample, productive Simpson clonality was calculated as the square root of Simpson's diversity index over productive rearrangements. TCRdb took over this immuneACCESS table, retaining in-frame rearrangements with V and J assigned. Such tables are incomplete; in checked studies, under half of the missing clones stem from an unresolved V gene, and the remainder is unexplained. That table supplies the V and J calls and clone size; D and trimming were determined from the DNA. The sample yields over 250,000 clones; approximately 90% were counted once. 0.99% of the sample rests with the top ten.

A remark on this clone: Its antigen is not yet known. No base quality values were provided; no much bigger clone lies one nucleotide off.

The sample was peripheral blood. The chain uses TRBV30 and TRBJ1-5; 8 central nucleotides agree with TRBD1. The TCR originated in a middle-aged woman who had recovered from COVID-19. The nucleotides are TGTGCCTGGAGTCGGACAGGGAGTCAGCCCCAGCATTTT. Its amino acids are CAWSRTGSQPQHF.